The source of this T cell receptor (beta chain) is a study of CD8 T cells in Susac syndrome. Findings and limits, study-wide: In its TCR sequencing and HLA analysis, the study acknowledged that the number of individuals was relatively small.

Random hexamers primed reverse transcription of roughly 0.5 to 1 ug RNA. By means of immunoSEQ multiplex PCR, TCR beta CDR3 spanning 54 Vbeta and 13 Jbeta underwent amplification. TCRdb passed the immunoSEQ multiplex PCR reads through MiXCR, listing each CDR3 protein once. The table has about 130,000 distinct CDR3 sequences, about 92% seen once; the top ten hold roughly 0.3%. The study sequenced TCR beta in blood CD8+ and CD4+ T cells. In contrast to the negatively isolated CD8+ and CD4+ T cells, TEMRA cells were FACS-enriched. The length of the CDR3 is 15 residues. The germline V gene encodes CDR1 SGHAT and CDR2 FQNNGV. The germline V and J ends were trimmed by 5 bases and 0 bases, with 12 bases remaining between them. A word on this clonotype: Its antigen remains unidentified.

The TCR comes from a human donor with multiple sclerosis. This chain joins TRBV11-2 and TRBJ2-3; perhaps TRBD1 as D (6 bases). The specimen sequenced was CD8+ T cells from PBMCs. CDR3 nucleotide sequence: TGTGCCAGCAGCCCCGACAGGTATAGCACAGATACGCAGTATTTT. Amino acids: CASSPDRYSTDTQYF.